The sequence of this T cell receptor beta chain was determined in a study of CD8 T cells in ankylosing spondylitis. General study points: Characteristic, it appeared, of ankylosing spondylitis blood was a TCR beta motif of eight highly homologous variants.

Germline lookup yields CDR1 SGHAT and CDR2 FQNNGV. This CDR3 contains 15 residues. V was clipped by 1 base and J by 7 bases; unmatched bases: 6. TCRdb re-derived calls from the 5' RACE reads in MiXCR, one entry per CDR3 protein. In the table there are about 440,000 distinct CDR3 sequences, approximately 17% of which are singletons. This clonotype was detected many times. Its antigen remains unidentified. This clonotype was sampled from a male donor with ankylosing spondylitis. Input material: blood, either unsorted or a sorted T cell fraction (not recorded which). The rearrangement joins TRBV11-2 to TRBJ2-1; 8 bases agree with TRBD2. The CDR3 is CASSLVRGGRNEQFF. Here the CDR3 DNA reads TGTGCCAGCAGCTTAGTCCGGGGGGGTCGGAATGAGCAGTTCTTC.